The sequence of this TCR beta chain was determined in a study of cytotoxic CD8 clonotypes in ibrutinib-treated CLL. Overall study results and limits: Shared public clonotypes were rare, and on treatment they either got smaller or stayed the same. Clonality at baseline surpassed age-matched healthy donors and tracked circulating CD8+ T-cell counts.

As for this clone: Its antigen is unidentified.

The sequencing depth, 1 in 200,000 to 1 in 1 million T cells, was the target. Sequencing used immunoSEQ multiplex PCR; TCRdb keeps in-frame clones, though not all of them. This sample carries about 160,000 clones, approximately 84% of them seen once, and the ten largest clones take 4.6%. CDR1 is SGHVS and CDR2 is FQNEAQ in the germline V gene. V lost 6 bases and J lost 0, with 15 bases in between. The CDR3 runs to 15 residues. The J gene is TRBJ2-7, the V gene TRBV7-8; D unresolved. The TCR comes from a human donor with chronic lymphocytic leukemia. The sequenced sample was PBMCs, obtained after 24 months of ibrutinib treatment. The CDR3 protein is CASSLRLASSYEQYF. In DNA, the CDR3 is TGTGCCAGCAGTCTGCGCCTGGCAAGCTCCTACGAGCAGTACTTC. Looking up the rest from reference TRBV7-8 and TRBJ2-7 gives the full variable domain: GAGVSQSPRYKVAKRGQDVALRCDPISGHVSLFWYQQALGQGPEFLTYFQNEAQLDKSGLPSDRFFAERPEGSVSTLKIQRTQQEDSAVYLCASSLRLASSYEQYFGPGTRLTVT.